These 15 T cell receptor beta chains originate from one sample sequenced in a study of CD8 T cells in ankylosing spondylitis. Whole-study findings and limits: Roughly eight highly homologous variants made up a TCR beta motif that seemed to typify ankylosing spondylitis blood.

Their recognized antigens are unknown. In TCRdb, the 5' RACE reads were re-called with MiXCR into one record per CDR3 protein. The sample consists of fewer than 500,000 distinct CDR3 sequences, roughly 27% of them appearing once. The sample taken for sequencing was blood, either unsorted or a sorted T cell fraction (not recorded which). The receptors here all came from a male donor with ankylosing spondylitis.

This chain connects TRBV15 to TRBJ2-3, with TRBD2 matching 8 bases. The germline V gene encodes CDR1 LNHNV and CDR2 YYDKDF (reference sequence). V dropped 4 bases and J dropped 4; count of bases not matched to a gene: 7. The CDR3 contains 15 residues. The CDR3 DNA is TGTGCCACCAGCAAAGCGGGAGCGGTAGCAGATACGCAGTATTTT. It encodes CATSKAGAVADTQYF.

This clonotype was counted only a few times. The chain has TRBV4-1 and TRBJ2-3; D possibly matches TRBD1 or TRBD2 (7 bases each). The germline V gene encodes CDR1 MGHRA and CDR2 YSYEKL. Trimming removed 2 bases from V and 2 bases from J, with 23 bases in between. The CDR3 extends over 19 amino acids. In DNA, the CDR3 is TGCGCCAGCAGCCAAAGGGGGCGGGAGATGAGGGCACCCACAGATACGCAGTATTTT. It encodes CASSQRGREMRAPTDTQYF.

This clonotype has a handful of counts. The chain recombines TRBV10-3 with TRBJ2-1; D may be TRBD1 or TRBD2 (6 bases each). The V gene's germline CDR1 is ENHRY and CDR2 SYGVKD. The CDR3 contains 13 residues. The V gene lost 4 bases and the J gene lost 7 bases, with 11 bases spanning the gap. The CDR3, as DNA: TGTGCCATCAGTGGAAGGGGGGAAAATGAGCAGTTCTTC. This gives the protein CAISGRGENEQFF.

The chain couples TRBV29-1 to TRBJ1-1; D is possibly TRBD1 (5 bases). The ends were cut back, 6 bases at V and 0 bases at J, with 11 bases in the middle. Germline V CDR1 and CDR2: SQVTM, ANQGSEA. The CDR3 consists of 13 residues. CDR3 nucleotide sequence: TGCAGCGTAGCGACAGTTATGAACACTGAAGCTTTCTTT. Translating it yields CSVATVMNTEAFF.

The V gene is TRBV5-4, the J gene TRBJ2-2; D not certain. The CDR3 consists of 13 residues. Germline V gene data show CDR1 as SGHNT and CDR2 as YYREEE (reference sequence). Trimming removed 4 bases at V and 4 bases at J, with 8 bases between. For the CDR3, the DNA is TGTGCCAGCAGCCCGACTCGCACCGGGGAGCTGTTTTTT. Protein product: CASSPTRTGELFF.

The rearrangement joins TRBV20-1 to TRBJ2-5, with 11 bases lining up with TRBD2. This CDR3 comprises 15 residues. Trimming took 0 bases from V and 5 from J; bases not matched to a gene: 5. Looked up from germline, CDR1 is DFQATT and CDR2 is SNEGSKA (reference sequence). The CDR3 sequence is CSAREGSGRAETQYF. The CDR3 nucleotides are TGCAGTGCTAGAGAGGGTAGCGGGAGGGCGGAGACCCAGTACTTC.

This clonotype was seen only a few times. The chain links TRBV5-1 to TRBJ2-7, with 11 bases lining up with TRBD2. The ends lost 2 bases at V and 5 bases at J; junction bases unmatched: 15. CDR1 SGHRS and CDR2 YFSETQ come from the germline V gene. This CDR3 has 18 amino acids. CDR3 sequence: CASSLNHLAGGFLNEQYF. The CDR3 coding sequence is TGCGCCAGCAGCTTAAACCATCTAGCGGGAGGTTTTTTGAACGAGCAGTACTTC.

This clonotype was found a few times. J is TRBJ1-6 and V is TRBV7-6, with D possibly matching TRBD1 (5 bases). Trimming took off 5 bases at V and 8 bases at J, with 13 bases between the two ends. This CDR3 spans 14 amino acids. The germline gives CDR1 SGHVS, CDR2 FNYEAQ. CDR3 nucleotide sequence: TGTGCCAGCAGCCCCACGGGGGGAGATTCACCCCTCCACTTT. It yields the protein CASSPTGGDSPLHF.

This clonotype was seen only a few times. The chain is built from TRBV12-3 or TRBV12-4 and TRBJ1-4; D gene unclear. The CDR3 is made up of 13 amino acids. Trimming removed 5 bases from V and 0 bases from J, with 4 bases in between. The chain's CDR3 is CASSLSTNEKLFF. The CDR3, as DNA: TGTGCCAGCAGTCTCTCAACTAATGAAAAACTGTTTTTT.

V gene TRBV10-3 combines with J gene TRBJ2-1; 10 bases match TRBD2. This CDR3 contains 16 residues. Germline assignment: CDR1 ENHRY and CDR2 SYGVKD. Losses at the gene ends were 4 bases for V and 9 bases for J; bases not matched to a gene: 12. Written as DNA, the CDR3 is TGTGCCATCAGTGTGACCGGGACTAGCGTGAGTCCTGAGCAGTTCTTC. It encodes CAISVTGTSVSPEQFF.

This clonotype was counted only a few times. V and J are TRBV5-1 and TRBJ2-1; 11 nucleotides agree with TRBD1. J lost 7 bases, V lost 1 base, and 4 bases had no gene match. Germline CDR1 SGHRS, CDR2 YFSETQ. This CDR3 is 15 amino acids long. The CDR3 DNA sequence: TGCGCCAGCAGCTTGAGGACAGGGGGCGTAAATGAGCAGTTCTTC. Translated, it gives CASSLRTGGVNEQFF.

This chain connects TRBV20-1 to TRBJ2-5; 7 positions match TRBD1. Per the germline V gene, CDR1 is DFQATT and CDR2 is SNEGSKA (reference sequence). This CDR3 contains 15 residues. V lost 6 bases, J lost 0 bases, and 10 bases stayed unmatched. CDR3 in DNA: TGCAGTGCCTCAAACAGGGGAAGGTACCAAGAGACCCAGTACTTC. It specifies CSASNRGRYQETQYF.

Remarks on this clonotype: A junction boundary mismatches the germline segment, possibly from a read error. The rearrangement joins TRBV27 to TRBJ2-7, with 9 bases matching TRBD2. Germline CDR1 reads MNHEY; CDR2 reads SMNVEV (reference sequence). This CDR3 is 15 amino acids long. CDR3: CASSVSSGRHYVQYF. In DNA form, the CDR3 reads TGTGCCAGCAGTGTGAGTAGCGGGAGACACTACGTGCAGTACTTC.

This clonotype showed up just a few times. CDR3 DNA sequence: TGCAGCGTTGAAGATGGAGGGGGCACTGAAGCTTTCTTT. Translating gives CSVEDGGGTEAFF. The chain combines TRBV29-1 with TRBJ1-1, with D possibly being TRBD1 (6 bases). Germline V gives CDR1 SQVTM, CDR2 ANQGSEA. The V end lost 0 bases, the J end lost 4 bases, and 9 bases lay between the germline ends. The CDR3 consists of 13 residues.

The chain recombines TRBV24-1 with TRBJ1-1; D is ambiguous. Looked up from germline, CDR1 is KGHDR and CDR2 is SFDVKD. Trimming took 2 bases from V and 5 from J, leaving 14 bases between them. The CDR3 length is 15 residues. The CDR3 nucleotides read TGTGCCACCAGTGATTATAAGGATGGGGAAACTGAAGCTTTCTTT. It specifies CATSDYKDGETEAFF.